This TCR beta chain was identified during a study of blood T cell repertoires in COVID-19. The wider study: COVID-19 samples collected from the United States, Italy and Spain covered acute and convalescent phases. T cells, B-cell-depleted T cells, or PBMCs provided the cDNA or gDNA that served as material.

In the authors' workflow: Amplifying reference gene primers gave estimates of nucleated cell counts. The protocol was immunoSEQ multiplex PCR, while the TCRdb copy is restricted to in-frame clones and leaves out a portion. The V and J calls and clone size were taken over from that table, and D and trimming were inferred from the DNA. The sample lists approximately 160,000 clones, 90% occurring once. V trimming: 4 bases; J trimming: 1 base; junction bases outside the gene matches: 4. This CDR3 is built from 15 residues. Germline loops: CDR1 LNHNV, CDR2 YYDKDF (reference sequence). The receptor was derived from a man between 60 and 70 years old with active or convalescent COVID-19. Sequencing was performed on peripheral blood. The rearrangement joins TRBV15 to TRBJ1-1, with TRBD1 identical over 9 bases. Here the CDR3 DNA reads TGTGCCACCAGCACGGGACAGGGTTCGAACACTGAAGCTTTCTTT. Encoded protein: CATSTGQGSNTEAFF.